A single sample gave rise to the 22 T cell receptor beta chains below, sequenced in a study of CD8 T cells in ankylosing spondylitis. MiXCR, applied by TCRdb to the 5' RACE reads, yields one record per CDR3 protein. This table holds roughly 250,000 distinct CDR3 sequences, approximately 10% found once. Sequencing was done on a sample of blood, either unsorted or a sorted T cell fraction (not recorded which). All receptors come from a male donor with ankylosing spondylitis or in good health (not recorded which).

This clonotype was detected many times. The chain carries TRBV15 and TRBJ2-7; D possibly uses TRBD1 or TRBD2 (5 bases each). The CDR3 is made up of 15 amino acids. The germline CDR1 and CDR2 sequences are LNHNV and YYDKDF (reference sequence). V was pared by 1 base and J by 7 bases, with 17 bases between. Written as DNA, the CDR3 is TGTGCCACCAGCAGAGGTTCGGGGCCCCCGGAGGAGCAGTACTTC. Translating gives CATSRGSGPPEEQYF.

This clonotype was detected ten times or more. This chain uses TRBV20-1 with TRBJ2-1, with TRBD2 identical over 10 bases. CDR1 and CDR2 (germline): DFQATT, SNEGSKA (reference sequence). The CDR3 loop spans 17 amino acids. Germline trimming cut 3 bases from V and 4 bases from J; bases unmatched to any gene: 12. CDR3 nucleotides: TGCAGTGCTAGCCATGGTCTAGCGGGAGTGGTATACAATGAGCAGTTCTTC. It specifies CSASHGLAGVVYNEQFF.

This clonotype has at least ten counts. V is TRBV5-4 and J is TRBJ2-1, with D uncertain. The CDR3 length is 15 residues. Deletions cut 4 bases from V and 6 bases from J, with 17 bases between. Germline V lookup: CDR1 SGHNT, CDR2 YYREEE (reference sequence). As DNA, the CDR3 is TGTGCCAGCAGCAGAGACCTATCTAGGCCCAATGAGCAGTTCTTC. Protein product: CASSRDLSRPNEQFF. Filled out from reference TRBV5-4 and TRBJ2-1, the complete variable domain reads ETGVTQSPTHLIKTRGQQVTLRCSSQSGHNTVSWYQQALGQGPQFIFQYYREEENGRGNFPPRFSGLQFPNYSSELNVNALELDDSALYLCASSRDLSRPNEQFFGPGTRLTVL.

This clonotype has ten or more counts. The rearrangement uses TRBV29-1 and TRBJ2-7; TRBD1 aligns across 8 bases. Germline V gene sequence: CDR1 SQVTM, CDR2 ANQGSEA. V gave up 7 bases and J gave up 2 bases; unmatched junction bases: 7. CDR3 length equals 13 residues. The CDR3 reads CSAGTGATYEQYF. The CDR3 coding sequence is TGCAGCGCCGGGACAGGAGCTACCTACGAGCAGTACTTC.

This clonotype was observed at least ten times. The CDR3 reads CASSSSRTSGVPDTQYF. CDR3 nucleotides: TGTGCCAGCAGTTCCTCTCGGACTAGCGGGGTTCCAGATACGCAGTATTTT. The chain recombines TRBV12-3 or TRBV12-4 with TRBJ2-3; 12 positions agree with TRBD2. CDR3 length equals 17 residues. V was clipped by 4 bases and J by 4 bases; unmatched bases: 9.

This clonotype showed up just a few times. V gene TRBV12-2 combines with J gene TRBJ2-5; the table's D call, TRBD1, was not checked against the DNA. TRBV12-2 is annotated as a pseudogene. CDR3 size: 13 residues. The CDR3 loop is CASRPRQGETQYF. Written as DNA, the CDR3 is TGTGCAAGTCGCCCCCGACAGGGAGAGACCCAGTACTTC.

Regarding this clonotype: This may arise from a read error, as a much more abundant clone is one base away. V and J are TRBV2 and TRBJ1-1; D possibly corresponds to TRBD1 (5 bases). Germline V gene sequence: CDR1 SNHLY, CDR2 FYNNEI. The CDR3 totals 13 residues. The CDR3 region has the DNA TGTGTCAGCAGTCAGGGCCCGGTCACTGAAGCTTTCTTT. Its protein is CVSSQGPVTEAFF.

The rearrangement links TRBV18 to TRBJ1-4; D not certain. The length of the CDR3 is 12 residues. V lost 6 bases and J 7 bases, leaving 9 bases between the germline ends. CDR1 is KGHSH and CDR2 is LQKENI in the germline V gene. The DNA for the CDR3 is TGTGCCAGCTCCCCCGTCGGTGAAAAACTGTTTTTT. This sequence encodes CASSPVGEKLFF. Using reference TRBV18 and TRBJ1-4 for the parts outside the CDR3, the full variable domain is NAGVMQNPRHLVRRRGQEARLRCSPMKGHSHVYWYRQLPEEGLKFMVYLQKENIIDESGMPKERFSAEFPKEGPSILRIQQVVRGDSAAYFCASSPVGEKLFFGSGTQLSVL.

This clonotype was counted at least ten times. This chain joins TRBV12-3 or TRBV12-4 and TRBJ2-5; 9 nucleotides align to TRBD1. V was pared by 6 bases and J by 4 bases, with 0 bases of the junction left unmatched. This CDR3 comprises 12 residues. The DNA for the CDR3 is TGTGCCAGCAGGACAGGGGGAGAGACCCAGTACTTC. Protein product: CASRTGGETQYF.

This rearrangement joins TRBV3-1 to TRBJ2-7, with 8 bases fitting TRBD1. This CDR3 contains 19 residues. Germline V gene data show CDR1 as LGHDT and CDR2 as YNNKEL (reference sequence). The V and J ends lost 1 base and 0 bases, in that order; junction bases with no gene match: 14. The CDR3 coding sequence is TGTGCCAGCAGCCAAGTTTTTCCTCGGACAGGGTCAAACTCCTACGAGCAGTACTTC. Translating gives CASSQVFPRTGSNSYEQYF.

This clonotype was counted ten times or more. This chain uses TRBV20-1 with TRBJ2-1, with 11 bases aligning to TRBD2. Germline-derived CDR1 and CDR2 are DFQATT and SNEGSKA (reference sequence). This CDR3 is built from 14 residues. Losses at the gene ends were 6 bases for V and 8 bases for J; bases not matched to a gene: 9. CDR3 residues: CSAAPLAGVDEQFF. CDR3 DNA sequence: TGCAGTGCGGCGCCACTAGCGGGAGTAGATGAGCAGTTCTTC.

This clonotype was detected ten times or more. The V and J genes are TRBV3-1 and TRBJ2-1, with 8 bases identical to TRBD2. The CDR3 length is 15 residues. Germline CDR1 and CDR2: LGHDT and YNNKEL (reference sequence). V lost 2 bases to trimming and J lost 0 bases; unmatched junction nucleotides: 0. CDR3 amino acids: CASSQSGSSYNEQFF. The CDR3 nucleotides read TGTGCCAGCAGCCAAAGCGGGAGCTCCTACAATGAGCAGTTCTTC.

This clonotype occurred many times. The gene calls are TRBV5-1 and TRBJ2-5; D is unresolved. The CDR3 extends over 13 amino acids. Germline CDR1 is SGHRS and CDR2 is YFSETQ. V dropped 3 bases and J dropped 3 bases, with 9 bases sitting between them. The chain's CDR3 is CASSSGPEETQYF. The CDR3 coding sequence is TGCGCCAGCAGCTCCGGGCCTGAAGAGACCCAGTACTTC.

To note about this clonotype: It may be a read error: a sequence one base away is much more abundant. This chain links TRBV6-5 with TRBJ1-1, with D hard to call. Per germline, CDR1 MNHEY and CDR2 SVGAGI. The CDR3 loop spans 13 amino acids. In DNA form, the CDR3 reads TGTGTCAGCAGTTTTTTAGAGAACACTGAAGCTTTCTTT. It translates to CVSSFLENTEAFF.

This clonotype was seen more than once but under ten times. The chain carries TRBV5-4 and TRBJ2-2; D possibly corresponds to TRBD2 (6 bases). This CDR3 has 15 residues. Germline CDR1 and CDR2: SGHNT and YYREEE (reference sequence). V lost 4 bases, J lost 0 bases, and 10 bases lay in between. The CDR3: CASSPGDPNTGELFF. The DNA for the CDR3 is TGTGCCAGCAGCCCGGGGGATCCGAACACCGGGGAGCTGTTTTTT.

This clonotype has only a few counts. This chain links TRBV12-3 or TRBV12-4 with TRBJ2-2; 7 bases match TRBD2. This CDR3 comprises 12 residues. Trimming at V came to 7 bases and at J to 6 bases, leaving 2 bases not matched to a gene. For the CDR3, the DNA is TGTGCCAGCAAGGGAGGGCCCGGGGAGCTGTTTTTT. Protein product: CASKGGPGELFF.

The V gene is TRBV30, the J gene TRBJ1-1; D may be TRBD1 (5 bases). The CDR3 has 11 amino acids. V was cut by 1 base and J by 5 bases, with 5 bases left in between. Germline V lookup: CDR1 GTSNPN, CDR2 SVGIG (reference sequence). The CDR3 spells CAWSDRTEAFF. DNA for the CDR3: TGTGCCTGGAGTGACAGGACTGAAGCTTTCTTT.

This clonotype was seen a few times. V and J are TRBV5-1 and TRBJ2-4, with 8 bases that match TRBD1. Germline values: CDR1 SGHRS, CDR2 YFSETQ. V lost 0 bases to trimming and J lost 6 bases; unmatched junction nucleotides: 5. The length of the CDR3 is 15 residues. The CDR3 sequence: CASSLERQGRNIQYF. The CDR3 region has the DNA TGCGCCAGCAGCTTGGAAAGACAGGGGAGAAACATTCAGTACTTC.

This clonotype was counted ten times or more. The V gene is TRBV11-1, the J gene TRBJ1-4; D gene ambiguous. The V end lost 3 bases, the J end lost 7 bases, and 12 bases lay between the germline ends. The CDR3 totals 14 residues. Germline CDR1 and CDR2: SGHAT and FQDESV (reference sequence). Here the CDR3 DNA reads TGTGCCAGCAGCTTGGGCCTAAGGGCTGAAAAACTGTTTTTT. The encoded protein is CASSLGLRAEKLFF.

This clonotype was recorded at least ten times. The chain has TRBV5-6 and TRBJ2-7; D not resolved. The CDR3 is 15 residues long. Germline V gives CDR1 SGHDT, CDR2 YYEEEE. V was shortened by 4 bases and J by 2 bases, with 16 bases between the two germline ends. This chain's CDR3 is CASSLTLGYTYEQYF. The CDR3 DNA is TGTGCCAGCAGCCTTACATTGGGCTATACCTACGAGCAGTACTTC.

In this sample, this clonotype turned up many times. This chain joins TRBV12-3 or TRBV12-4 and TRBJ1-1; unclear D gene. The CDR3 has 14 residues. Deletions cut 4 bases from V and 1 base from J, with 10 bases between. CDR3 coding DNA: TGTGCCAGCAGTTGGGGTGGTGCGAACACTGAAGCTTTCTTT. This codes for CASSWGGANTEAFF.

This clonotype was seen repeatedly, ten times or more. The V gene is TRBV20-1, the J gene TRBJ2-6; tentative D call: TRBD2 (5 bases). The CDR3 has 17 amino acids. V was clipped by 5 bases and J by 1 base, with 18 bases between them. The V gene's germline CDR1 is DFQATT and CDR2 SNEGSKA (reference sequence). In DNA, the CDR3 is TGCAGTGCTGCCCATCTGGGGAGTTGGTCTGGGGCCAACGTCCTGACTTTC. It codes for CSAAHLGSWSGANVLTF.